This T cell receptor beta chain originates from a study of identical twins. Germline-derived CDR1 and CDR2 are SGHRS and YFSETQ. The CDR3 covers 14 residues. Trimming removed 0 bases at V and 7 bases at J, with 13 bases between. Unique molecular identifiers were present on the cDNA, and a universal primer site came from template switching. TCRdb called the 5' RACE reads again in MiXCR, with one record for every CDR3 protein. In the table there are about 700,000 distinct CDR3 sequences, 5.5% to 6.5% of which are singletons. This clonotype was detected ten times or more. The antigen is undetermined. Study-level points and caveats: Insertions were fewer in abundant cord blood beta clonotypes, whereas memory repertoires showed none of this pattern. Analyses of zero insertions could be partly confounded by invariant MAIT and iNKT cells.

Sequencing was done on a sample of naive T cells sorted from blood. This TCR derives from a man aged 18 to 30 in good health. This rearrangement joins TRBV5-1 to TRBJ1-1; D remains unclear. The CDR3 loop is CASSLAGPGDEAFF. The CDR3, as DNA: TGCGCCAGCAGCTTGGCAGGCCCCGGGGATGAAGCTTTCTTT. Full variable domain (rest looked up from reference TRBV5-1 and TRBJ1-1): KAGVTQTPRYLIKTRGQQVTLSCSPISGHRSVSWYQQTPGQGLQFLFEYFSETQRNKGNFPGRFSGRQFSNSRSEMNVSTLELGDSALYLCASSLAGPGDEAFFGQGTRLTVV.